The following is a T cell receptor (beta chain) sequence with its context. Assay: immunoSEQ multiplex PCR; the TCRdb copy retains only in-frame clones and omits some. The sample shows 120,000 or so clones, about 90% of them seen only once. This CDR3 contains 14 residues. Germline V gene sequence: CDR1 SGDLS, CDR2 YYNGEE. Trimming pared 0 bases from V and 1 base from J, leaving 7 bases between. The data stem from a study of blood T cell repertoires in COVID-19. The clonotype originates from a woman in her forties or fifties with active or convalescent COVID-19. The gene calls are TRBV9 and TRBJ2-5; D uncertain. Specimen: peripheral blood. CDR3 sequence reads: CASSVDLGQETQYF. CDR3 bases: TGTGCCAGCAGCGTAGACCTAGGCCAAGAGACCCAGTACTTC.